This T cell receptor beta chain came from a study of PD-1 blockade in mismatch repair-deficient tumors. In the study overall: All were previously treated, progressing patients with eleven to twelve mismatch repair-deficient cancer types.

The CDR3 sequence is 17 residues long. V dropped 4 bases and J dropped 5; count of bases not matched to a gene: 12. Germline V gene lookup returns CDR1 SGHRS and CDR2 YFSETQ. About this clone itself: The antigen is undetermined.

Findings and limits, study-wide: Tumor-resident clones, often absent from pretreatment blood, expanded after pembrolizumab and then contracted.

Clones were read by immunoSEQ multiplex PCR, and TCRdb kept only the in-frame ones, dropping some. The sample carries about 110,000 clones, more than 60% recorded once. Three pembrolizumab responders had their TCRs sequenced. J is TRBJ2-1 and V is TRBV5-1; 10 bases fit TRBD2. The sequenced sample was peripheral blood, obtained approximately 14 months after starting pembrolizumab. This TCR was sampled from an adult with mismatch repair-deficient cancer. CDR3 in DNA: TGCGCCAGCAGCCCCCTGCGTCTAGCGGGAGCCGACAATGAGCAGTTCTTC. Protein product: CASSPLRLAGADNEQFF.